One TCR beta chain is described in this entry. A much larger clonotype is one base distant, so this may be a read error. Every subset's genomic DNA went evenly onto several immunoSEQ plates. Method: immunoSEQ multiplex PCR; TCRdb's copy keeps in-frame clones and lacks some. This repertoire shows around 530,000 clones, around three quarters found once; its top ten account for around 11%. The source of the sample is a study of shared clonotypes between healthy human individuals. V lost 1 base to trimming and J lost 4 bases; unmatched junction nucleotides: 6. CDR1 is WSHSY, CDR2 SAAADI, per germline. The CDR3 sequence is 16 residues long.

This clonotype was sampled from a woman between 35 and 50 years old in good health. Some clones in this sample may be carry-over from other donors' samples. The chain is built from TRBV10-2 and TRBJ1-5; 8 bases match TRBD1. Sequencing was carried out using PBMCs. In DNA, the CDR3 is TGCGCCAGCAGTGAGTTAAAGGGACAGGAAAATCAGCCCCAGCATTTT. Its translation is CASSELKGQENQPQHF.